Listed here are 27 T cell receptor beta chains from one sample, sequenced in a study of shared clonotypes between healthy human individuals (dated by TCRdb to 2020 to 2022). The method was the immunoSEQ multiplex PCR assay. In its TCRdb copy, this immuneACCESS table keeps in-frame sequences only and misses some clones. Where compared with another copy, unresolved V genes explain less than half of these, and the others have no known cause. Recorded for this sample are approximately 320,000 clones; around 86% of them occurred a single time. The ten top clones hold around 15% of the sample. The sequencing input was memory CD8+ T cells sorted from blood. Reading the label with the study, this specimen's cell subset or site is: CD45RO+ cells pooled with CCR7-negative TemRA cells. All receptors come from a young man in good health.

Many counts were recorded for this clone. The chain has TRBV13 and TRBJ1-2, with TRBD1 as a possible D gene (6 bases). The CDR3 spans 16 residues. The V end was cut by 1 base, the J end by 2 bases, with 14 bases between. The germline V gene has CDR1 PRHDT and CDR2 FYEKMQ (reference sequence). CDR3 bases: TGTGCCAGCAGCTTAGAGGGCGGACAGCCAAACTATGGCTACACCTTC. Amino acid sequence: CASSLEGGQPNYGYTF.

This chain links TRBV19 with TRBJ2-7; 8 bases are a match to TRBD1. Per the germline V gene, CDR1 is LNHDA and CDR2 is SQIVND (reference sequence). This CDR3 comprises 15 residues. Germline trimming cut 3 bases from V and 6 bases from J; bases unmatched to any gene: 10. This CDR3 reads CASSMMSGGFGEQYF. The CDR3 DNA sequence: TGTGCCAGTAGTATGATGTCAGGGGGCTTCGGCGAGCAGTACTTC.

The rearrangement joins TRBV21-1 to TRBJ2-7; no DNA check was done on the table's D call, TRBD2. TRBV21-1 is recorded as a pseudogene. The CDR3 has 16 residues. In DNA, the CDR3 is TGTGCCAGCAGCAAGAAGACGCGGGAGAAAGAAAACGAGCAGTACTTC. It codes for CASSKKTREKENEQYF.

The V gene is TRBV27, the J gene TRBJ1-6; no definite D call. CDR3 size: 13 residues. Germline V gene sequence: CDR1 MNHEY, CDR2 SMNVEV (reference sequence). The ends were cut back, 5 bases at V and 8 bases at J, with 10 bases in the middle. The CDR3 is CASSLGFDSPLHF. As DNA, the CDR3 is TGTGCCAGCAGTCTAGGGTTTGATTCACCCCTCCACTTT.

The chain has TRBV10-3 and TRBJ2-7, with D perhaps matching TRBD2 (5 bases). The length of the CDR3 is 11 residues. Germline V lookup: CDR1 ENHRY, CDR2 SYGVKD. The V gene lost 11 bases and the J gene lost 5 bases, with 13 bases spanning the gap. This chain's CDR3 is CACGSSDEQYF. The CDR3 DNA sequence: TGTGCCTGCGGGTCGTCGGACGAGCAGTACTTC.

V gene TRBV4-3 combines with J gene TRBJ2-2; weak D call: TRBD1 (5 bases). The CDR3 is made up of 17 amino acids. V was shortened by 0 bases and J by 8 bases, with 19 bases between the two germline ends. Germline-derived CDR1 and CDR2 are LGHNA and YSLEER. This CDR3 reads CASSQDRRGLHVGELFF. The CDR3 DNA reads as TGCGCCAGCAGCCAAGATCGAAGGGGTTTGCATGTAGGGGAGCTGTTTTTT.

The chain is built from TRBV21-1 and TRBJ1-2. TRBV21-1 is annotated as a pseudogene. The CDR3 loop spans 15 amino acids. The CDR3 is CASSREGGTNYGYTF. The CDR3 DNA follows: TGTGCCAGCAGCCGAGAGGGGGGCACCAACTATGGCTACACCTTC.

This clone came up once. The chain is built from TRBV5-6 and TRBJ1-5, with a possible D match to TRBD1 (5 bases). Germline CDR1 reads SGHDT; CDR2 reads YYEEEE. The germline V and J ends were trimmed by 5 bases and 2 bases, with 14 bases remaining between them. CDR3 length: 15 amino acids. CDR3 sequence: CASRRNGARNQPQHF. The CDR3 coding sequence is TGTGCCAGCAGACGAAACGGGGCCCGCAATCAGCCCCAGCATTTT. Drawing the rest from reference TRBV5-6 and TRBJ1-5, the complete variable domain is DAGVTQSPTHLIKTRGQQVTLRCSPKSGHDTVSWYQQALGQGPQFIFQYYEEEERQRGNFPDRFSGHQFPNYSSELNVNALLLGDSALYLCASRRNGARNQPQHFGDGTRLSIL.

The chain uses TRBV7-9 and TRBJ2-1; the match to TRBD2 covers 8 bases. The CDR3 spans 16 residues. V dropped 2 bases and J dropped 4; count of bases not matched to a gene: 7. Germline V gene sequence: CDR1 SEHNR, CDR2 FQNEAQ (reference sequence). CDR3 sequence reads: CASSLPAGVGYNEQFF. CDR3 coding DNA: TGTGCCAGCAGCTTACCAGCGGGAGTAGGTTACAATGAGCAGTTCTTC.

CDR3 region: CASSQRTGVYEQYF. CDR3 DNA sequence: TGCGCCAGCAGCCAGAGGACAGGTGTCTACGAGCAGTACTTC. This chain connects TRBV4-1 to TRBJ2-7, with 7 bases lining up with TRBD1. Germline assignment: CDR1 MGHRA and CDR2 YSYEKL. The CDR3 loop spans 14 amino acids. V shed 3 bases and J 3 bases; nucleotides not matched to a gene: 5.

This chain uses TRBV30 with TRBJ2-3; D uncertain. Germline V lookup: CDR1 GTSNPN, CDR2 SVGIG (reference sequence). The length of the CDR3 is 14 residues. V dropped 5 bases and J dropped 3 bases, with 15 bases sitting between them. The CDR3 region has the DNA TGTGCCTGGGAGGAGCCGGCCGAGACAGATACGCAGTATTTT. Its protein product is CAWEEPAETDTQYF. The variable domain in full, completed from reference TRBV30 and TRBJ2-3, reads SQTIHQWPATLVQPVGSPLSLECTVEGTSNPNLYWYRQAAGRGLQLLFYSVGIGQISSEVPQNLSASRPQDRQFILSSKKLLLSDSGFYLCAWEEPAETDTQYFGPGTRLTVL.

This clone was counted once. This chain connects TRBV6-5 to TRBJ2-7; D is uncertain. The germline V and J ends were trimmed by 8 bases and 2 bases, with 16 bases remaining between them. The CDR3 sequence is 14 residues long. The V gene's germline CDR1 is MNHEY and CDR2 SVGAGI. CDR3 in DNA: TGTGCCAGCTCCCCCTGGAGTTCCACCTACGAGCAGTACTTC. It is translated as CASSPWSSTYEQYF.

The V call is TRBV27, the J call TRBJ2-1; 7 bases fit TRBD1. The CDR3 spans 17 residues. Trimming at V came to 1 base and at J to 0 bases, leaving 6 bases not matched to a gene. Germline values: CDR1 MNHEY, CDR2 SMNVEV (reference sequence). CDR3 loop: CASSLFSTGTSYNEQFF. CDR3 DNA: TGTGCCAGCAGTTTATTCTCGACAGGGACCTCCTACAATGAGCAGTTCTTC.

The chain couples TRBV28 to TRBJ2-2; TRBD2 aligns across 14 bases. Germline V CDR1 and CDR2: MDHEN, SYDVKM. Trimming at V came to 5 bases and at J to 7 bases, leaving 6 bases not matched to a gene. The CDR3 contains 16 residues. The CDR3 DNA reads as TGTGCCAGCAGTCCCAAGGGACTAGCGGGGGTCGGGGAGCTGTTTTTT. It yields the protein CASSPKGLAGVGELFF.

Turning to this clone: A far larger clone is a single base away, which makes a read error likely. The same CDR3 also results from other DNA sequences found in this sample. CDR3 DNA: TGCAGCGTTGGATCGGGGGAGGACAATGAACAGTTCTTC. This sequence encodes CSVGSGEDNEQFF. The chain links TRBV29-1 to TRBJ2-1; maybe TRBD2 (6 bases). CDR3 length: 13 residues. The germline gives CDR1 SQVTM, CDR2 ANQGSEA.

This clone was seen ten or more times. V is TRBV7-9 and J is TRBJ1-5; D is uncertain. The CDR3 spans 15 residues. V lost 5 bases and J 1 base, leaving 12 bases between the germline ends. Germline V gives CDR1 SEHNR, CDR2 FQNEAQ (reference sequence). CDR3 nucleotide sequence: TGTGCCAGCAGCAAAGACGCGGGGAGCAATCAGCCCCAGCATTTT. It specifies CASSKDAGSNQPQHF.

A single count supports this clone. The chain uses TRBV5-6 and TRBJ1-4; a weak D match, TRBD1 (5 bases). Trimming removed 4 bases from V and 7 bases from J, with 26 bases in between. This CDR3 is 18 amino acids long. Germline CDR1 and CDR2: SGHDT and YYEEEE. The CDR3 DNA follows: TGTGCCAGCAGCGGGCGCCCCGGAAGGGGCCCCGTGTTTGAAAAACTGTTTTTT. It specifies CASSGRPGRGPVFEKLFF.

The rearrangement uses TRBV7-9 and TRBJ2-7, with D perhaps TRBD1 (6 bases). Per germline, CDR1 SEHNR and CDR2 FQNEAQ (reference sequence). The CDR3 has 15 residues. Trimming shortened V by 2 bases and J by 4 bases, and 15 bases separated the two germline ends. CDR3 bases: TGTGCCAGCAGCTTACCACCCCCGGACAGTTACGAGCAGTACTTC. It specifies CASSLPPPDSYEQYF.

This sequence joins TRBV13 and TRBJ1-3; D unresolved. V lost 5 bases to trimming and J lost 4 bases, with 18 bases between them. The CDR3 runs 16 residues. Germline V gene sequence: CDR1 PRHDT, CDR2 FYEKMQ (reference sequence). In nucleotides, the CDR3 is TGTGCCAGCAGCGGAAAGGAGGAGGCTGAGGGAAACACCATATATTTT. Encoded protein: CASSGKEEAEGNTIYF.

The chain uses TRBV7-9 and TRBJ2-7, with 11 positions matching TRBD2. The CDR3 is made up of 16 amino acids. Per the germline V gene, CDR1 is SEHNR and CDR2 is FQNEAQ (reference sequence). V shed 7 bases, J shed 2 bases, and the junction held 10 bases outside the gene matches. The DNA of the CDR3 is TGTGCCAGCATCGACGTCGGACTAGCGGGTACCTACGAGCAGTACTTC. Translation: CASIDVGLAGTYEQYF.

This clone was recorded a few times. This chain uses TRBV7-9 with TRBJ2-7; no clear D. The CDR3 runs to 12 residues. Trimming cost V 1 base and J 5 bases, with 6 bases left between them. Germline V gene lookup returns CDR1 SEHNR and CDR2 FQNEAQ (reference sequence). Here the CDR3 DNA reads TGTGCCAGCAGCTTAGATGAAAACGAGCAGTACTTC. Translated: CASSLDENEQYF.

The chain combines TRBV6-6 with TRBJ1-4; D is uncertain. CDR1 and CDR2 (germline): MNHNY, SVGAGI (reference sequence). This CDR3 contains 11 residues. Trimming left V 6 bases short and J 6 bases short, with 5 bases between. The CDR3 loop reads CASSSDEKLFF. Written as DNA, the CDR3 is TGTGCCAGCAGCTCGGATGAAAAACTGTTTTTT.

The gene calls are TRBV12-2 and TRBJ2-1; the table assigns TRBD1, which was not confirmed against the DNA. TRBV12-2 is noted as a pseudogene. This CDR3 has 16 residues. The CDR3 spells CASRPSWGHTFSEQFF. The CDR3 nucleotides read TGTGCAAGTCGCCCCTCCTGGGGCCACACATTTTCTGAGCAGTTCTTC.

The V and J genes are TRBV7-3 and TRBJ2-3, with D possibly matching TRBD1 (5 bases). Trimming removed 4 bases at V and 2 bases at J, with 7 bases between. Germline-derived CDR1 and CDR2 are SGHTA and FQGTGA. This CDR3 has 13 amino acids. The CDR3 sequence: CASSSGNTDTQYF. The CDR3 DNA is TGTGCCAGCAGCTCAGGGAACACAGATACGCAGTATTTT.

The rearrangement uses TRBV10-2 and TRBJ1-4, with TRBD1 as a possible D gene (5 bases). Germline loops: CDR1 WSHSY, CDR2 SAAADI. V gave up 9 bases and J gave up 0 bases, with 8 bases separating them. The CDR3 has 13 amino acids. The CDR3 is CASGGSTNEKLFF. DNA of the CDR3: TGCGCCAGTGGGGGGTCAACTAATGAAAAACTGTTTTTT.

The gene calls are TRBV5-1 and TRBJ2-1; 9 bases map to TRBD2. Germline loops: CDR1 SGHRS, CDR2 YFSETQ. V lost 2 bases, J lost 5 bases, and 2 bases stayed unmatched. This CDR3 has 14 residues. CDR3 loop: CASSFSGGNNEQFF. Written as DNA, the CDR3 is TGCGCCAGCAGCTTTAGCGGGGGTAACAATGAGCAGTTCTTC.

V gene TRBV9 combines with J gene TRBJ2-1, with 14 nucleotides matching TRBD2. V trimming: 8 bases; J trimming: 2 bases; junction bases outside the gene matches: 12. The CDR3 length is 18 residues. The V gene's germline CDR1 is SGDLS and CDR2 YYNGEE. In nucleotides, the CDR3 is TGTGCCAGTAGCCGGCGACTAGCGGGAGGGCCGCCCTACAATGAGCAGTTCTTC. Translating it yields CASSRRLAGGPPYNEQFF. Based on the CDR3 plus reference TRBV9 and TRBJ2-1, the full variable domain is DSGVTQTPKHLITATGQRVTLRCSPRSGDLSVYWYQQSLDQGLQFLIQYYNGEERAKGNILERFSAQQFPDLHSELNLSSLELGDSALYFCASSRRLAGGPPYNEQFFGPGTRLTVL.